One sample yielded the 21 T cell receptor beta chains listed below, sequenced in a study of regulatory T cells in long-lasting Graves disease. This sample's time point: persistent/refractory GD, antithyroid drugs over 5 years with positive TRAb. PBMC RNA served as the TCR library source. Arm-PCR with iRepertoire HTBI primers amplified the CDR3 regions for these TCR beta libraries. Each CDR3 protein gets one entry after TCRdb re-called the multiplex PCR reads with MiXCR. The table lists 650,000 to 850,000 distinct CDR3 sequences, about 32% of them singletons, with 40% to 55% in the top ten. Sequences were derived from peripheral blood mononuclear cells (PBMCs), sampled when the disease was refractory, from a patient treated with antithyroid drugs. These receptors were obtained from a female donor with Graves disease.

The chain links TRBV29-1 to TRBJ1-1; 7 nucleotides line up with TRBD1. Germline V CDR1 and CDR2: SQVTM, ANQGSEA. This CDR3 has 13 amino acids. V gave up 7 bases and J gave up 4 bases; unmatched junction bases: 9. CDR3 sequence: CSAKGQLSTEAFF. The CDR3 nucleotides read TGCAGCGCCAAGGGACAGCTCAGCACTGAAGCTTTCTTT.

The J gene is TRBJ1-1, the V gene TRBV24-1; D is undetermined. CDR3 length equals 15 residues. CDR1 is KGHDR, CDR2 SFDVKD, per germline. V was trimmed by 6 bases and J by 4 bases, leaving 17 bases between them. In DNA, the CDR3 is TGTGCCACCAGTCCATCCCCCCCGGGGTCCACTGAAGCTTTCTTT. Translation: CATSPSPPGSTEAFF.

The chain couples TRBV20-1 to TRBJ1-2; D gene uncertain. Germline assignment: CDR1 DFQATT and CDR2 SNEGSKA (reference sequence). The CDR3 loop spans 13 amino acids. Trimming pared 1 base from V and 0 bases from J, leaving 6 bases between. The CDR3 nucleotides read TGCAGTGCTAGAGTAACAGCTAACTATGGCTACACCTTC. Residues: CSARVTANYGYTF.

The rearrangement joins TRBV12-5 to TRBJ2-5; D is unresolved. Per germline, CDR1 LGHNT and CDR2 FRNRAP. The CDR3 covers 12 residues. Deletions cut 2 bases from V and 5 bases from J, with 6 bases between. CDR3 amino acids: CASGLKAETQYF. The CDR3 nucleotides are TGTGCTAGTGGTTTGAAGGCGGAGACCCAGTACTTC.

This clonotype was counted ten times or more. V is TRBV12-3 or TRBV12-4 and J is TRBJ2-5; 11 bases line up with TRBD2. The CDR3 extends over 16 amino acids. V lost 5 bases, J lost 0 bases, and 5 bases stayed unmatched. The CDR3 nucleotides are TGTGCCAGCAGTCTATATAGCGGGAGGGACCAAGAGACCCAGTACTTC. Translated: CASSLYSGRDQETQYF.

This clonotype turned up a few times. The chain carries TRBV29-1 and TRBJ1-1, with 8 bases aligning to TRBD1. The CDR3 is 14 amino acids. The junction had 8 bases not matched to a gene; V was cut back by 3 bases and J by 5 bases. Germline CDR1 and CDR2: SQVTM and ANQGSEA. CDR3 in amino acids: CSVDGTGGLTEAFF. The CDR3 DNA sequence: TGCAGCGTTGATGGCACAGGGGGGTTGACTGAAGCTTTCTTT.

The rearrangement uses TRBV29-1 and TRBJ1-5; D call uncertain. V lost 8 bases, J lost 1 base, and 6 bases lay in between. This CDR3 spans 11 amino acids. Per germline, CDR1 SQVTM and CDR2 ANQGSEA. The CDR3 loop is CSPASNQPQHF. CDR3 nucleotides: TGCAGCCCCGCCAGCAATCAGCCCCAGCATTTT.

CDR3 residues: CAGLNSRQSEAFF. In DNA, the CDR3 is TGTGCCGGTCTCAACAGTCGGCAGTCTGAAGCTTTCTTT. The rearrangement joins TRBV2 to TRBJ1-1, with D hard to call. The CDR3 covers 13 residues. Per the germline V gene, CDR1 is SNHLY and CDR2 is FYNNEI. Deletions cut 11 bases from V and 6 bases from J, with 19 bases between. The variable domain in full, completed from reference TRBV2 and TRBJ1-1, reads EPEVTQTPSHQVTQMGQEVILRCVPISNHLYFYWYRQILGQKVEFLVSFYNNEISEKSEIFDDQFSVERPDGSNFTLKIRSTKLEDSAMYFCAGLNSRQSEAFFGQGTRLTVV.

This clonotype was recorded only once. The V call is TRBV25-1, the J call TRBJ2-2, with a weak D call TRBD2 (5 bases). CDR3 length: 17 amino acids. Germline V CDR1 and CDR2: MGHDK, SYGVNS. The ends were cut back, 0 bases at V and 5 bases at J, with 16 bases in the middle. The CDR3 reads CASSEYFGETSTGELFF. The CDR3 DNA is TGTGCCAGCAGTGAATATTTCGGGGAGACGAGTACCGGGGAGCTGTTTTTT.

This chain connects TRBV29-1 to TRBJ1-3; maybe TRBD1 (6 bases). This CDR3 region has 15 residues. V was pared by 4 bases and J by 2 bases, with 15 bases between. Germline lookup yields CDR1 SQVTM and CDR2 ANQGSEA. The CDR3 DNA follows: TGCAGCGTTGTATTTGGGACATCACCTGGAAACACCATATATTTT. Encoded protein: CSVVFGTSPGNTIYF.

The chain recombines TRBV20-1 with TRBJ2-7, with 7 bases aligning to TRBD2. After removal of 1 base from V and 4 bases from J, the junction contained 7 bases not matched to a gene. Germline V gives CDR1 DFQATT, CDR2 SNEGSKA (reference sequence). The CDR3 totals 14 residues. The CDR3 sequence is CSARVEDSGYEQYF. The CDR3 nucleotides are TGCAGTGCTAGAGTGGAAGATAGCGGGTACGAGCAGTACTTC.

The chain links TRBV4-1 to TRBJ2-5; 8 bases match TRBD2. In germline, CDR1 is MGHRA, CDR2 YSYEKL. Trimming took 0 bases from V and 4 from J; bases not matched to a gene: 7. There are 16 residues in the CDR3. Here the CDR3 reads CASSQDFGLAVETQYF. CDR3 in DNA: TGCGCCAGCAGCCAAGATTTCGGACTAGCAGTAGAGACCCAGTACTTC.

The chain carries TRBV29-1 and TRBJ1-2; a possible D gene is TRBD1 (6 bases). Between the trimmed V and J ends, which lost 5 bases and 3 bases, there was a span of 25 bases. The CDR3 totals 17 residues. CDR1 SQVTM and CDR2 ANQGSEA come from the germline V gene. The chain's CDR3 is CSVLPPVLRTAHYGYTF. The CDR3 nucleotides are TGCAGCGTTCTCCCCCCCGTTCTTCGGACAGCGCACTATGGCTACACCTTC.

The chain has TRBV6-1 and TRBJ1-1; no reliable D call. The CDR3 contains 12 residues. Trimming removed 5 bases at V and 7 bases at J, with 11 bases between. Germline-derived CDR1 and CDR2 are MNHNS and SASEGT. The chain's CDR3 is CASSLGGDEAFF. The CDR3 DNA reads TGTGCCAGCAGTCTAGGCGGGGATGAAGCTTTCTTT.

The chain is built from TRBV28 and TRBJ1-2; D ambiguous. CDR1 is MDHEN and CDR2 is SYDVKM in the germline V gene. CDR3 length: 12 amino acids. The V gene lost 5 bases and the J gene lost 12 bases, with 16 bases spanning the gap. CDR3 amino acids: CASSGLTRPNTF. The CDR3 bases are TGTGCCAGCAGTGGCCTAACGAGGCCGAACACCTTC.

Concerning this clonotype: A much more abundant neighbour one base away suggests this may be a read error. The chain is built from TRBV2 and TRBJ1-2; a possible D gene is TRBD1 (6 bases). Looked up from germline, CDR1 is SNHLY and CDR2 is FYNNEI. The CDR3 spans 13 residues. The DNA of the CDR3 is TGTGCCAGCAGAACGGACAGAAACTATGGCCACACCTTC. It translates to CASRTDRNYGHTF.

Many counts were recorded for this clonotype. The rearrangement joins TRBV12-5 to TRBJ1-2; D is ambiguous. The CDR3 sequence is 12 residues long. In germline, CDR1 is LGHNT, CDR2 FRNRAP. The germline V and J ends were trimmed by 6 bases and 2 bases, with 7 bases remaining between them. The CDR3: CASGNSNYGYTF. For the CDR3, the DNA is TGTGCTAGTGGAAACTCCAACTATGGCTACACCTTC.

The J gene is TRBJ2-4, the V gene TRBV6-1; 8 bases are shared with TRBD2. The CDR3 has 14 residues. Germline CDR1 is MNHNS and CDR2 is SASEGT. V was pared by 4 bases and J by 2 bases, with 1 base of the junction left unmatched. In DNA form, the CDR3 reads TGTGCCAGCAGTGCGGGAGGGCCCAAAAACATTCAGTACTTC. Its protein is CASSAGGPKNIQYF.

This clonotype has only a few counts. V gene TRBV10-1 combines with J gene TRBJ1-1; the D is unclear. With 0 bases removed from V and 1 base from J, the gap between germline ends came to 12 bases. Germline-derived CDR1 and CDR2 are WNHNN and SYGVQD (reference sequence). CDR3 size: 16 residues. For the CDR3, the DNA is TGCGCCAGCAGTGAGTCAGGCCGACCGACGAACACTGAAGCTTTCTTT. This encodes CASSESGRPTNTEAFF.

This clonotype has ten or more counts. The chain is built from TRBV6-5 and TRBJ1-2, with 8 bases lining up with TRBD1. CDR3 size: 14 residues. V was pared by 0 bases and J by 3 bases, with 0 bases of the junction left unmatched. Germline V gene lookup returns CDR1 MNHEY and CDR2 SVGAGI. CDR3 DNA: TGTGCCAGCAGTTACTCGACAGGGGACTATGGCTACACCTTC. Protein product: CASSYSTGDYGYTF.

There are a few counts of this clonotype. The rearrangement links TRBV27 to TRBJ2-7; unclear D gene. The CDR3 sequence is 12 residues long. In germline, CDR1 is MNHEY, CDR2 SMNVEV (reference sequence). V shed 6 bases and J shed 4 bases, with 10 bases lying between them. CDR3: CASRHPPYEQYF. CDR3 DNA sequence: TGTGCCAGCAGACACCCCCCTTACGAGCAGTACTTC.